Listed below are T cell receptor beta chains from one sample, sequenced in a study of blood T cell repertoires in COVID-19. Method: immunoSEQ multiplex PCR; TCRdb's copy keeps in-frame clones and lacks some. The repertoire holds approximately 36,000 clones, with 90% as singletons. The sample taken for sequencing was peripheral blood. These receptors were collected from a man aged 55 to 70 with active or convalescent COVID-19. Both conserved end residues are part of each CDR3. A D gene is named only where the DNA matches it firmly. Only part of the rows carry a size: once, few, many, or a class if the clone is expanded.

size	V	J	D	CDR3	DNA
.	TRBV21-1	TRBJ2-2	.	CASRPGNRSLNTGELFF	TGTGCCAGCCGTCCGGGGAACCGGAGCCTGAACACCGGGGAGCTGTTTTTT
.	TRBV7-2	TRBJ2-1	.	CASSFRDSSIGNEQFF	TGTGCCAGCAGCTTCCGGGACTCAAGCATAGGGAATGAGCAGTTCTTC
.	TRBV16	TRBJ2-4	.	CASSQSNYIQYF	TGTGCCAGCAGCCAATCTAACTACATTCAGTACTTC
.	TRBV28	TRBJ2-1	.	CASSLAGTNEQFF	TGTGCCAGCAGTTTAGCGGGGACCAATGAGCAGTTCTTC
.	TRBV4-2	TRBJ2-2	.	CASRGAALFGELFF	TGTGCCAGCAGAGGCGCGGCGTTGTTCGGGGAGCTGTTTTTT
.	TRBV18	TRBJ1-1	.	CASSPRVGGTEAFF	TGTGCCAGCTCACCACGCGTGGGGGGCACTGAAGCTTTCTTT
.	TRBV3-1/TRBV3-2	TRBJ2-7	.	CASSQQRRSEQYF	TGTGCCAGCAGCCAACAGCGGCGGAGCGAGCAGTACTTC
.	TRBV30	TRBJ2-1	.	CAWSADLDNEQFF	TGTGCCTGGAGTGCCGACTTGGACAATGAGCAGTTCTTC
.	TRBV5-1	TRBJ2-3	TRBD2	CASSKSGASTDTQYF	TGCGCCAGCAGTAAGAGCGGGGCTAGCACAGATACGCAGTATTTT
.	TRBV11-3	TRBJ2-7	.	CASSPRDGSYEQYF	TGTGCCAGCAGCCCGCGGGACGGCTCCTACGAGCAGTACTTC
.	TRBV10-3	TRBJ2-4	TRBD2	CAISESRLASGAKNIQYF	TGTGCCATCAGTGAGTCGAGATTGGCTAGCGGAGCCAAAAACATTCAGTACTTC
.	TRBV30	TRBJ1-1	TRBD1	CAWSGGTGGSGAFF	TGTGCCTGGAGCGGTGGTACAGGGGGCAGCGGAGCTTTCTTT
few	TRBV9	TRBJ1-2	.	CASSTLGDYGYTF	TGTGCCAGCAGTACCCTGGGCGACTATGGCTACACCTTC
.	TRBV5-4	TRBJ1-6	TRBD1	CASSSTGGGYNSPLHF	TGTGCCAGCAGCTCCACAGGGGGCGGCTATAATTCACCCCTCCACTTT
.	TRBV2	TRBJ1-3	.	CASREPGANSGNTIYF	TGTGCCAGCAGGGAACCAGGGGCTAACTCTGGAAACACCATATATTTT
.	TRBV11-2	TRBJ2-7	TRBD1	CASSPGTGGFEQYF	TGTGCCAGCAGCCCCGGGACAGGGGGATTTGAGCAGTACTTC
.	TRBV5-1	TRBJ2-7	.	CASSPDTYYEQYF	TGCGCCAGCAGCCCGGACACATACTACGAGCAGTACTTC
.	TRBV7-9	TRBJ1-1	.	CASSPRADTEAFF	TGTGCCAGCAGCCCACGTGCGGACACTGAAGCTTTCTTT
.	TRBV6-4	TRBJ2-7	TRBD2	CASSDPRLAGDYEQYF	TGTGCCAGCAGTGACCCACGACTAGCGGGAGACTACGAGCAGTACTTC
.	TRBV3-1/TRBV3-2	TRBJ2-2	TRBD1	CASSPGTGGTGELFF	TGTGCCAGCAGTCCCGGGACAGGGGGGACCGGGGAGCTGTTTTTT
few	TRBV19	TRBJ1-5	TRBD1	CASSLQGATEPQHF	TGTGCCAGTAGCCTACAGGGGGCGACGGAGCCCCAGCATTTT
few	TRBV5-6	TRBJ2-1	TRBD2	CASSLLAGGYNEQFF	TGTGCCAGCAGCCTTTTAGCGGGAGGTTACAATGAGCAGTTCTTC
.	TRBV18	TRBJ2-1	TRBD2	CASSPPSPSGSGDEQFF	TGTGCCAGCTCACCACCTTCGCCTAGCGGGAGTGGCGATGAGCAGTTCTTC
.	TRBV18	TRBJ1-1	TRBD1	CASSPGQDTEAFF	TGTGCCAGCTCACCGGGACAGGACACTGAAGCTTTCTTT
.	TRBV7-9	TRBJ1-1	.	CASSPPFIGSPNTEAFF	TGTGCCAGCAGCCCTCCGTTTATCGGTAGCCCGAACACTGAAGCTTTCTTT
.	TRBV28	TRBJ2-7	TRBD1	CASSDAGTEAYEQYF	TGTGCCAGCAGCGATGCCGGGACAGAAGCCTACGAGCAGTACTTC
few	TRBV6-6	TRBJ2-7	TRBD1	CASSPPGQGRFEWLAGYEQYF	TGTGCCAGCAGCCCCCCGGGACAGGGGCGTTTCGAGTGGCTAGCAGGGTACGAGCAGTACTTC
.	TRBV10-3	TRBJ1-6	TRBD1	CAISATSGTVSSYNSPLHF	TGTGCCATCAGTGCAACGTCCGGGACAGTAAGCTCCTATAATTCACCCCTCCACTTT
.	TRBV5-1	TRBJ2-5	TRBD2	CASSFGAGFETQYF	TGCGCCAGCAGCTTTGGAGCGGGATTCGAGACCCAGTACTTC
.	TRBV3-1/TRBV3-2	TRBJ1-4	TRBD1	CASRKQGSAEKLFF	TGTGCCAGCAGGAAACAGGGGAGCGCGGAAAAACTGTTTTTT
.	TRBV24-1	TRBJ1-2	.	CATSDWQTGYTF	TGTGCCACCAGTGATTGGCAGACAGGCTACACCTTC
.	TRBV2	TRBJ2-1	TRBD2	CASSEGGLAGGMVF	TGTGCCAGCAGTGAAGGAGGTCTAGCGGGAGGGATGGTCTTC
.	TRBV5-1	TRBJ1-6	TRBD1	CASSLEGSGQGLSPLHF	TGCGCCAGCAGCTTGGAGGGCTCGGGACAGGGACTTTCACCCCTCCACTTT
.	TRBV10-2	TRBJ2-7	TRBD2	CASSGGGLPPYEQYF	TGCGCCAGCAGTGGGGGGGGACTCCCGCCTTACGAGCAGTACTTC
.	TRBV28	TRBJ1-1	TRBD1	CASSYWGRTGGGPDTEAFF	TGTGCCAGCAGTTACTGGGGTCGGACAGGGGGGGGACCTGACACTGAAGCTTTCTTT
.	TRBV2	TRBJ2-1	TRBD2	CASSGGTSGSNEQFF	TGTGCCAGCAGTGGGGGGACTAGCGGGAGTAATGAGCAGTTCTTC
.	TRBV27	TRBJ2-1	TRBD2	CASSSGTSGNEQFF	TGTGCCAGCAGTTCCGGGACTAGCGGCAATGAGCAGTTCTTC